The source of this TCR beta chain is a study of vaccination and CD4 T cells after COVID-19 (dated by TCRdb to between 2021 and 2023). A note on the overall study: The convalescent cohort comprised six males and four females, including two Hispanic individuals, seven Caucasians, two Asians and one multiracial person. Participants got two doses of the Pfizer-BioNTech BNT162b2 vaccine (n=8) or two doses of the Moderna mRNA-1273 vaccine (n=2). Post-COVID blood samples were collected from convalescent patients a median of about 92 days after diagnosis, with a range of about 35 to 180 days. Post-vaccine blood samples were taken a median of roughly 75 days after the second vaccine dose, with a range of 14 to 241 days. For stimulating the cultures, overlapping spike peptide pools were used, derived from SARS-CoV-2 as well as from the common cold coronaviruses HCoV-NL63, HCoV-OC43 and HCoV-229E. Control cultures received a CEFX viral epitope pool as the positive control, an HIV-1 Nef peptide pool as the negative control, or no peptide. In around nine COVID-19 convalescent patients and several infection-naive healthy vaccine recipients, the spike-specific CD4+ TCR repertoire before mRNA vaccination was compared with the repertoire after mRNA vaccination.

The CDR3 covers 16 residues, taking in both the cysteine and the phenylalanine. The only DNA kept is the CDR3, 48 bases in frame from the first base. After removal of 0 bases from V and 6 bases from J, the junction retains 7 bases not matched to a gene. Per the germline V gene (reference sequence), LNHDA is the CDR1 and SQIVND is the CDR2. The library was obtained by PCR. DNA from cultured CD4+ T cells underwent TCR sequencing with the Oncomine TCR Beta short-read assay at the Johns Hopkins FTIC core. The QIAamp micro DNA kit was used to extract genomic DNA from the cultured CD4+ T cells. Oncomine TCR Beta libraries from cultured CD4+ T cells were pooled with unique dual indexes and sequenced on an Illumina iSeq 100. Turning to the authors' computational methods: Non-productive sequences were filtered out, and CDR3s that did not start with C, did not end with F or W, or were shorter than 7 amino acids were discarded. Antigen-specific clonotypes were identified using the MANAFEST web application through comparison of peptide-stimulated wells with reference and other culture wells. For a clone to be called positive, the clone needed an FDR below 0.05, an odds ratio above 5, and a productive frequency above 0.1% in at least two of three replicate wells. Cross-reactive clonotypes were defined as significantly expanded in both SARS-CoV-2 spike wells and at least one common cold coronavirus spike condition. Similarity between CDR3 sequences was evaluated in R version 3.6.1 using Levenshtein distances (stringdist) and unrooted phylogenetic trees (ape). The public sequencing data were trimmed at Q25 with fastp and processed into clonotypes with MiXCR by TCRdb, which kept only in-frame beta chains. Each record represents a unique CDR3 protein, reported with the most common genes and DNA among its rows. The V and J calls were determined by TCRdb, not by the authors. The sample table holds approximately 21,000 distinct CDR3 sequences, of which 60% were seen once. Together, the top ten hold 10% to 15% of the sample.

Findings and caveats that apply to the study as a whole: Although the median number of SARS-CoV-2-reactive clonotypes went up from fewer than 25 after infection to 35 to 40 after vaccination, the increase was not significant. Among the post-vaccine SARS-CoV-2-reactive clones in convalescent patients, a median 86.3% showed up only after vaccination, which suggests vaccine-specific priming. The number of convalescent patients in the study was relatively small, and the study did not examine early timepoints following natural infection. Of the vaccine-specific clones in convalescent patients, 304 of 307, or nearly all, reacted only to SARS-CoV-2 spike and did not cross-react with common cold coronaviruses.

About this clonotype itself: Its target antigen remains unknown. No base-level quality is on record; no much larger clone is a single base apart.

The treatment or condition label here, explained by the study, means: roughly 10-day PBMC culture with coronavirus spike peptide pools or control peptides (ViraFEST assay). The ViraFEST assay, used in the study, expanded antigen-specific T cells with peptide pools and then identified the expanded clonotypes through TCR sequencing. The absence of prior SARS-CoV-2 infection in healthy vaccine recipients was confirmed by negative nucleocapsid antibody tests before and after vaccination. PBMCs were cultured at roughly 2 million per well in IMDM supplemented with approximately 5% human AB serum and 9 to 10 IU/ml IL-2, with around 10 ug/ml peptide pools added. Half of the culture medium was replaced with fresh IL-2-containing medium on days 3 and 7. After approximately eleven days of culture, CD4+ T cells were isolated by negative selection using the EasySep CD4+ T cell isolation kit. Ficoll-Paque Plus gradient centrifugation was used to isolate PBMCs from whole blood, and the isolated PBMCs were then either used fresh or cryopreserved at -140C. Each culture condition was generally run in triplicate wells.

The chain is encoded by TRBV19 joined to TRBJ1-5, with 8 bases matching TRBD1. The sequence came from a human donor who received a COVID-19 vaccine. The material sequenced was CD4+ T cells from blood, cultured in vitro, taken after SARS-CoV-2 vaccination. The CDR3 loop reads CASSIEGQGLSQPQHF. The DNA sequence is TGTGCCAGTAGTATAGAAGGACAGGGCCTAAGTCAGCCCCAGCATTTT.